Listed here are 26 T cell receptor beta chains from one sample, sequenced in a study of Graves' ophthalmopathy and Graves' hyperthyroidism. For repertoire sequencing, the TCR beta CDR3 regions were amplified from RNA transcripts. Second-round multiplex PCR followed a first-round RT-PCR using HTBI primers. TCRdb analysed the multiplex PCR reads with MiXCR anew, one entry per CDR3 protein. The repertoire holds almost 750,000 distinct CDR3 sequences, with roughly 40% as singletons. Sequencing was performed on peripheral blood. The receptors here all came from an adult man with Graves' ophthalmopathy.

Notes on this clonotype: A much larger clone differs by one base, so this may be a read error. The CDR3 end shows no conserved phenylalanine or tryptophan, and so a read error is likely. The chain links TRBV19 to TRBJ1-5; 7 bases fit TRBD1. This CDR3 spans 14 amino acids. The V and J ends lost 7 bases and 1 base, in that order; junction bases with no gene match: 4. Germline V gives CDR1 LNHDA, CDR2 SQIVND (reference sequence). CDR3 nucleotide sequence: TGTGCCAGTAACCTACAGGGGAGCAATCAGCCCCAGCATTCT. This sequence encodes CASNLQGSNQPQHS.

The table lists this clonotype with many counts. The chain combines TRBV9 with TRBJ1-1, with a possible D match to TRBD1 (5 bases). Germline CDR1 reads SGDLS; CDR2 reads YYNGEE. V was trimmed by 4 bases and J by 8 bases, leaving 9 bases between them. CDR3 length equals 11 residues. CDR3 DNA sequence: TGTGCCAGCAGCACTGGGACGGAAGCTTTCTTT. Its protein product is CASSTGTEAFF.

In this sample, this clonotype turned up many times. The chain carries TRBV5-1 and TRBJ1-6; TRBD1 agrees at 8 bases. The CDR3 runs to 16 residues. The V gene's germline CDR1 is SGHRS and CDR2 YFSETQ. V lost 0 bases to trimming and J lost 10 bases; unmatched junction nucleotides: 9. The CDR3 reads CASSLVAGGLNSPLHF. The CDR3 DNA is TGCGCCAGCAGCTTGGTCGCAGGGGGCCTAAACTCACCCCTCCACTTT.

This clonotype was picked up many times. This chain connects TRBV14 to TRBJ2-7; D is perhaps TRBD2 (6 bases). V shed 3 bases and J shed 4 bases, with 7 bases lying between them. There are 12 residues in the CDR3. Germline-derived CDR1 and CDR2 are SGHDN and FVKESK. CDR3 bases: TGTGCCAGCAGCCAGGGGGGTTACGAGCAGTACTTC. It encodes CASSQGGYEQYF.

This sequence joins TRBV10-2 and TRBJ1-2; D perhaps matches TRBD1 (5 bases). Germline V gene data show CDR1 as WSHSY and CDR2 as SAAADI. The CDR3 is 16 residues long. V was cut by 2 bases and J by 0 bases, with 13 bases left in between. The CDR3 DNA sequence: TGCGCCAGCAGTGAGGCTCTTGGGACGGCTAACTATGGCTACACCTTC. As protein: CASSEALGTANYGYTF.

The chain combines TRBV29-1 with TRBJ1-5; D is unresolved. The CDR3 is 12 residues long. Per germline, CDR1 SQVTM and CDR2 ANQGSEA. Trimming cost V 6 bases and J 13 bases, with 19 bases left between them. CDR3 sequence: CSVLGRLRLQHF. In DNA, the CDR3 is TGCAGCGTCCTTGGACGGCTTAGGCTACAGCATTTT.

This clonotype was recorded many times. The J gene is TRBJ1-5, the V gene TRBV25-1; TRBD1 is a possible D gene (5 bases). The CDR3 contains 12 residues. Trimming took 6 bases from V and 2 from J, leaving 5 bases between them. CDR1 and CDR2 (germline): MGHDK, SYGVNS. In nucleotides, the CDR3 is TGTGCCAGCAGGGGGGGCAATCAGCCCCAGCATTTT. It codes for CASRGGNQPQHF.

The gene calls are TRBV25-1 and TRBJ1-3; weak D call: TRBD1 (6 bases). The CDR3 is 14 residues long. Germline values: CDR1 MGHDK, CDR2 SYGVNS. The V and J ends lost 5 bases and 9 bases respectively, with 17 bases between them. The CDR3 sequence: CASSQRGGQGTIYF. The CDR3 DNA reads TGTGCCAGCAGTCAGCGGGGGGGACAAGGCACCATATATTTT.

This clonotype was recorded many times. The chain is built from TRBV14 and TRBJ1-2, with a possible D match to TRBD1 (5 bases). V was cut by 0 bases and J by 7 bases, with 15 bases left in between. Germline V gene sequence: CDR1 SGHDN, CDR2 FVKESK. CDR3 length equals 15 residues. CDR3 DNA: TGTGCCAGCAGCCAAGATATCGGGGCGTACGGTGGCTACACCTTC. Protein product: CASSQDIGAYGGYTF. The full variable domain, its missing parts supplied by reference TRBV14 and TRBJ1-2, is EAGVTQFPSHSVIEKGQTVTLRCDPISGHDNLYWYRRVMGKEIKFLLHFVKESKQDESGMPNNRFLAERTGGTYSTLKVQPAELEDSGVYFCASSQDIGAYGGYTFGSGTRLTVV.

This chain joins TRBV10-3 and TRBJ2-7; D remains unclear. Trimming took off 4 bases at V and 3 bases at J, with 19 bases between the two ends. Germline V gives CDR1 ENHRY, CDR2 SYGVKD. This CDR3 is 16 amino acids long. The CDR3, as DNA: TGTGCCATCAGTGCGAACGATTACCGGACCTACTACGAGCAGTACTTC. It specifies CAISANDYRTYYEQYF.

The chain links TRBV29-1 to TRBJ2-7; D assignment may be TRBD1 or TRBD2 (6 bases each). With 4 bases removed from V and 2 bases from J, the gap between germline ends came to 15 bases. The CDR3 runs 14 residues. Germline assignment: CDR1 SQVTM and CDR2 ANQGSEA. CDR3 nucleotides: TGCAGCGTTGCCGGGGGCAGGGGTGCCTACGAGCAGTACTTC. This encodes CSVAGGRGAYEQYF.

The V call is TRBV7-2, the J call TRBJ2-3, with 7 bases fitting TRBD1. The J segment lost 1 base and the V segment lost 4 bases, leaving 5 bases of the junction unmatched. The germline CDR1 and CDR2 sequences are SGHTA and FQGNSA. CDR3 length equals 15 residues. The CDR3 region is CASSSVDRGTDTQYF. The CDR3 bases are TGTGCCAGCAGCTCGGTCGACAGGGGCACAGATACGCAGTATTTT. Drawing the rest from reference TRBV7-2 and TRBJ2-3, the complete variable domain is GAGVSQSPSNKVTEKGKDVELRCDPISGHTALYWYRQSLGQGLEFLIYFQGNSAPDKSGLPSDRFSAERTGGSVSTLTIQRTQQEDSAVYLCASSSVDRGTDTQYFGPGTRLTVL.

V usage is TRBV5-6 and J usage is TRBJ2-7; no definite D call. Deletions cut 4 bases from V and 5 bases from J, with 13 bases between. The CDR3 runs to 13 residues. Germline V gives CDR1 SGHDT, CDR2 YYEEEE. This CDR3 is CASSKLRGDEQYF. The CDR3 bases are TGTGCCAGCAGCAAATTACGAGGAGACGAGCAGTACTTC.

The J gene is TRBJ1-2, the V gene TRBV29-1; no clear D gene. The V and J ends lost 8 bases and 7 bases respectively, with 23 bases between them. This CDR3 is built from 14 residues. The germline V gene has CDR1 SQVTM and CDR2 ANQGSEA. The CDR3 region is CSSPEGRGRGGYTF. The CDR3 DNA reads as TGCAGCTCACCCGAAGGCCGAGGGCGCGGTGGCTACACCTTC.

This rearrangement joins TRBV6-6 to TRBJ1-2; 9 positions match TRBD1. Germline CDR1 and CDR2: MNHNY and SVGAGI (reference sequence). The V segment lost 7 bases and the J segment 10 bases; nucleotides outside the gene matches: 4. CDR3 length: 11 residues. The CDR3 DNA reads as TGTGCCAGCAACGGACAGGGGAACTACACCTTC. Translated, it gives CASNGQGNYTF.

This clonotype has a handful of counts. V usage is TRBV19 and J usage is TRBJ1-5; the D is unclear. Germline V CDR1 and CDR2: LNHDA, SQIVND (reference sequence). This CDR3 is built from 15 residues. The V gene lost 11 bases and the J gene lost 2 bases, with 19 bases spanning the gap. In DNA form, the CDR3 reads TGTGCCTCACCTAGGGTGCGGGGAGGCAATCAGCCCCAGCATTTT. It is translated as CASPRVRGGNQPQHF.

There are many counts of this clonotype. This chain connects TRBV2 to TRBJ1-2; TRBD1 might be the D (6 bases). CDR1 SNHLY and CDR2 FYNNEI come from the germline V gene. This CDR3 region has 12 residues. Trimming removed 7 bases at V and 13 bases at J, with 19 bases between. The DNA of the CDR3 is TGTGCCAGCAATGGGACCGGGACAATAGGCACCTTC. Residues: CASNGTGTIGTF.

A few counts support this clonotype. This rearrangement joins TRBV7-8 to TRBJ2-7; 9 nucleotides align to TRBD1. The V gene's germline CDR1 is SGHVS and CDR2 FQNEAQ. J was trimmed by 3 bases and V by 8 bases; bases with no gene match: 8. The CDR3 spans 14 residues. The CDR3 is CASGIDRGYYEQYF. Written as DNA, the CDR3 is TGTGCCAGCGGAATAGACAGGGGGTACTACGAGCAGTACTTC.

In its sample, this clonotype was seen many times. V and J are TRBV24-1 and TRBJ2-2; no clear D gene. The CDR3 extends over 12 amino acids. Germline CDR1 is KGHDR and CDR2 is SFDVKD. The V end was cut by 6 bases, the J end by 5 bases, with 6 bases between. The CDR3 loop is CATSSPTGELFF. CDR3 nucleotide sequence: TGTGCCACCAGTTCCCCGACCGGGGAGCTGTTTTTT.

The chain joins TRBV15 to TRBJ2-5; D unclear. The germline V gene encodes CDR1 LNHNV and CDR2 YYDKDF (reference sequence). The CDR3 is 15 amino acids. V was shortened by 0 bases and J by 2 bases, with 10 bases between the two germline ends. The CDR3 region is CATSRDRDPQETQYF. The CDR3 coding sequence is TGTGCCACCAGCAGAGATAGGGATCCACAAGAGACCCAGTACTTC.

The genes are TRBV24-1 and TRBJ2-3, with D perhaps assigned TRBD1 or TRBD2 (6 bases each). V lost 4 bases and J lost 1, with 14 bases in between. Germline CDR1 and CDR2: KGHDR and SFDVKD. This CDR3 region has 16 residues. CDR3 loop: CATSDPTGTGTDTQYF. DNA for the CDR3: TGTGCCACCAGTGACCCAACAGGGACTGGCACAGATACGCAGTATTTT.

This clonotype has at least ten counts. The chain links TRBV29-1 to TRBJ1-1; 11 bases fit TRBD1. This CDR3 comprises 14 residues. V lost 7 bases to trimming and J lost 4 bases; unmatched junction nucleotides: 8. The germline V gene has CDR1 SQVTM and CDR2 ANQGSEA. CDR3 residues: CSDWDRGLGTEAFF. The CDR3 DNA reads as TGCAGCGATTGGGACAGGGGGTTGGGCACTGAAGCTTTCTTT.

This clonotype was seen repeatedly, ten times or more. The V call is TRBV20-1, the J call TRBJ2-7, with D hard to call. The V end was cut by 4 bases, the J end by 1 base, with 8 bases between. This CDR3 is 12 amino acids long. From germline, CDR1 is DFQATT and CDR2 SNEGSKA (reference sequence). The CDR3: CSAIQSSYEQYF. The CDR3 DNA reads TGCAGTGCTATACAGAGTTCCTACGAGCAGTACTTC.

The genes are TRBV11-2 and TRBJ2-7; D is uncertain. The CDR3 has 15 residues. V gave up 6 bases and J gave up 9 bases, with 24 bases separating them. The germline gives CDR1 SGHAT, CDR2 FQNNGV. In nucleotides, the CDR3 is TGTGCCAGCAGTTACTCGGGTTTTAGGGTTGCGCGGCAGTACTTC. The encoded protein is CASSYSGFRVARQYF.

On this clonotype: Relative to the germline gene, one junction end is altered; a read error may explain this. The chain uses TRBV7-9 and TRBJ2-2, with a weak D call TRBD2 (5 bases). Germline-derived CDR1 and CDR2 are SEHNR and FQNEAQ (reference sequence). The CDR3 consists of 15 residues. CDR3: CATSIFEGTAGELFF. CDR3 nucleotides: TGTGCCACCAGCATTTTTGAGGGAACGGCCGGGGAGCTGTTTTTT.

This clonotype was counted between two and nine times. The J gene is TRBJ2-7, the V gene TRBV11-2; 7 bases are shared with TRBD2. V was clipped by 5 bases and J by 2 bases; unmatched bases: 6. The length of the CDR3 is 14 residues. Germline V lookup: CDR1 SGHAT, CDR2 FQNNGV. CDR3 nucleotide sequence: TGTGCCAGCAGCCTTGGGAGGGACCCCTACGAGCAGTACTTC. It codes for CASSLGRDPYEQYF.